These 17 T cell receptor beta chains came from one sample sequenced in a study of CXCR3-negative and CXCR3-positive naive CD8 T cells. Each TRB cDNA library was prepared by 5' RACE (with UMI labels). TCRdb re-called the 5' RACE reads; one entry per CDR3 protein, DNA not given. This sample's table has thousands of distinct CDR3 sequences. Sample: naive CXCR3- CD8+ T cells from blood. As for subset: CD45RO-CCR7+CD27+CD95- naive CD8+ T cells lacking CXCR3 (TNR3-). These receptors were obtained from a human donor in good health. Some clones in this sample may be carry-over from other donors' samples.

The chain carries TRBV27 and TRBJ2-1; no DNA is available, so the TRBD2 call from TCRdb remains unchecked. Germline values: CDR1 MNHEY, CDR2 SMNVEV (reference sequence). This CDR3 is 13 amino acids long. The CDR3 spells CASSSLADNEQFF.

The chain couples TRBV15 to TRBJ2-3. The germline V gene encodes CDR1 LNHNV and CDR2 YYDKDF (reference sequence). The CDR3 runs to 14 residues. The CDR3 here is CATSSDIEADTQYF. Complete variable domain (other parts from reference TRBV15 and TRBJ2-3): DAMVIQNPRYQVTQFGKPVTLSCSQTLNHNVMYWYQQKSSQAPKLLFHYYDKDFNNEADTPDNFQSRRPNTSFCFLDIRSPGLGDTAMYLCATSSDIEADTQYFGPGTRLTVL.

CDR3 sequence: CASSSPRQNTEAFF. The V and J genes are TRBV27 and TRBJ1-1; checking the TCRdb D call of TRBD1 is not possible without DNA. The CDR3 runs to 14 residues. Per germline, CDR1 MNHEY and CDR2 SMNVEV (reference sequence).

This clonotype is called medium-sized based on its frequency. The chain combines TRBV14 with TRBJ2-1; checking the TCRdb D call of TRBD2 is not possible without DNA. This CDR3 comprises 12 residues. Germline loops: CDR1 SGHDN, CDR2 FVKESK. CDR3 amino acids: CASSRESNEQFF.

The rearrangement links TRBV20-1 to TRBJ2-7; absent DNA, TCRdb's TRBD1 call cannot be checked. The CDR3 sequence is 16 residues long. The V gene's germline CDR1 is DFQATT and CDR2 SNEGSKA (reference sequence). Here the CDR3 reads CSARDLVGGAYYEQYF.

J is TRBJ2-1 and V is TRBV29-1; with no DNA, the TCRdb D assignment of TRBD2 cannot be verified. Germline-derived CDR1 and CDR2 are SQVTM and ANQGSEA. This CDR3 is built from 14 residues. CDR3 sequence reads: CSVGGLAHYNEQFF.

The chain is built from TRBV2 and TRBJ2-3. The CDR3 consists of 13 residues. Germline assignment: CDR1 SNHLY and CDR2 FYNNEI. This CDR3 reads CASSATSTDTQYF. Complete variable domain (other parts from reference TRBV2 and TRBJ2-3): EPEVTQTPSHQVTQMGQEVILRCVPISNHLYFYWYRQILGQKVEFLVSFYNNEISEKSEIFDDQFSVERPDGSNFTLKIRSTKLEDSAMYFCASSATSTDTQYFGPGTRLTVL.

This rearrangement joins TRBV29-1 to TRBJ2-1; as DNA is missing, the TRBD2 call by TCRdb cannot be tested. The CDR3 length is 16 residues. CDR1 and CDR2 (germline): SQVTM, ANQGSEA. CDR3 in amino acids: CSSRSPSGGGGNEQFF.

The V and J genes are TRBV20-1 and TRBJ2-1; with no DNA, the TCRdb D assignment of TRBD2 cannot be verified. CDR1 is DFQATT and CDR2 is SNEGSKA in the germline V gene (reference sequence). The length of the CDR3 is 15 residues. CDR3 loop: CSARGREGPLSEQFF.

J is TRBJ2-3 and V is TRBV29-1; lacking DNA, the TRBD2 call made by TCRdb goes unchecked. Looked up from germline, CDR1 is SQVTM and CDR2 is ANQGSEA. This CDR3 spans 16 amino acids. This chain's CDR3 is CSVEGVTSGRADTQYF.

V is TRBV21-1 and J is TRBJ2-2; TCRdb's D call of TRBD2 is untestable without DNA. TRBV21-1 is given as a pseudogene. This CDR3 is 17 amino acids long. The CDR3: CASTLCDSSGSSGELFF.

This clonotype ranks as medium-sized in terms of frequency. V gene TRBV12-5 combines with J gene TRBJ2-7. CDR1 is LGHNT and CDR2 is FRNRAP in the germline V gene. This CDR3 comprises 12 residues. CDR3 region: CASGLSGYEQYF.

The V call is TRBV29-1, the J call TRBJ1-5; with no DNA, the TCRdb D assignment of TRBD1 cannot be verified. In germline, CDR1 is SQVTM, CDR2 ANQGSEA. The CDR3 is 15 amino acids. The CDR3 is CSVERGQGQNQPQHF.

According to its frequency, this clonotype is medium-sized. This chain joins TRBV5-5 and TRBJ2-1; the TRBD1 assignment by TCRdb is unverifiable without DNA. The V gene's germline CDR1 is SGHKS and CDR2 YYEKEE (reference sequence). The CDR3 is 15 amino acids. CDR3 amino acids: CASSLSIGGGNEQFF.

The CDR3 here is CASSDQDRISYEQYF. The chain has TRBV11-2 and TRBJ2-7. Germline V gene lookup returns CDR1 SGHAT and CDR2 FQNNGV. CDR3 length: 15 residues.

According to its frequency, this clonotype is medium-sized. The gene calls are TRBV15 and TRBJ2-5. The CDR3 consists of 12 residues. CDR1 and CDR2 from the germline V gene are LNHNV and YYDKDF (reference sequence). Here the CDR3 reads CATGQKGETQYF.

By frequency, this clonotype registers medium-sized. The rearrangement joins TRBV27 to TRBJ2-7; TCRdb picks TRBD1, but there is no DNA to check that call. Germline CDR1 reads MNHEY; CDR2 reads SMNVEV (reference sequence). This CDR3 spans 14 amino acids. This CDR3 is CASSPGQGIYEQYF.